The 14 T cell receptor beta chains given below trace back to one sample, sequenced in a study of cytomegalovirus exposure and HLA in healthy donors. PCR was performed using 60 Vbeta and 13 Jbeta primers. The assay was immunoSEQ multiplex PCR, and TCRdb's table has in-frame clones only and misses some. Among 180,000 or so clones listed, approximately 85% were seen once. Sequenced sample: PBMCs. These receptors were taken from a man between 18 and 29 years old in good health and CMV-seropositive.

The chain joins TRBV27 to TRBJ1-5, with 8 bases identical to TRBD1. J was trimmed by 4 bases and V by 5 bases; bases with no gene match: 4. Looked up from germline, CDR1 is MNHEY and CDR2 is SMNVEV (reference sequence). This CDR3 contains 14 residues. This chain's CDR3 is CASSLGTGNQPQHF. The DNA of the CDR3 is TGTGCCAGCAGTCTCGGGACAGGAAATCAGCCCCAGCATTTT.

This clone was observed once. V usage is TRBV4-1 and J usage is TRBJ2-3; D not certain. V dropped 0 bases and J dropped 0 bases, with 7 bases sitting between them. Germline V lookup: CDR1 MGHRA, CDR2 YSYEKL. This CDR3 spans 15 amino acids. CDR3 in DNA: TGCGCCAGCAGCCAAGATCCTAGTAGCACAGATACGCAGTATTTT. This sequence encodes CASSQDPSSTDTQYF.

This chain links TRBV2 with TRBJ2-2, with 10 bases aligning to TRBD1. The CDR3 contains 15 residues. With 10 bases clipped from V and 5 bases from J, the junction kept 10 bases outside the gene matches. Germline values: CDR1 SNHLY, CDR2 FYNNEI. In nucleotides, the CDR3 is TGTGCCACCAAACCGGGACAGGGGTGGACCGGGGAGCTGTTTTTT. Translated, it gives CATKPGQGWTGELFF.

The chain recombines TRBV27 with TRBJ2-7; possibly TRBD1 for D (5 bases). The CDR3 is 14 residues long. Per germline, CDR1 MNHEY and CDR2 SMNVEV (reference sequence). Between the trimmed V and J ends, which lost 2 bases and 7 bases, there was a span of 15 bases. For the CDR3, the DNA is TGTGCCAGCAGTTTAGCAGGGAAGAAATTGGAGCAGTACTTC. Translation: CASSLAGKKLEQYF.

This chain links TRBV6-5 with TRBJ1-1; 12 bases are shared with TRBD1. Germline CDR1 and CDR2: MNHEY and SVGAGI. CDR3 length: 12 residues. J lost 10 bases, V lost 6 bases, and 3 bases had no gene match. For the CDR3, the DNA is TGTGCCAGCAGGGGGGACAGGGGGCTAGCTTTCTTT. This sequence encodes CASRGDRGLAFF.

V usage is TRBV19 and J usage is TRBJ2-3, with unresolved D. Germline lookup yields CDR1 LNHDA and CDR2 SQIVND (reference sequence). V gave up 5 bases and J gave up 4 bases, with 19 bases separating them. This CDR3 region has 16 residues. CDR3 sequence (DNA): TGTGCCAGTAGTTCCATCCAACGGTTCCCCCCAGATACGCAGTATTTT. Its protein product is CASSSIQRFPPDTQYF.

The chain joins TRBV7-9 to TRBJ2-7, with 7 nucleotides matching TRBD1. Germline lookup yields CDR1 SEHNR and CDR2 FQNEAQ (reference sequence). The junction had 9 bases not matched to a gene; V was cut back by 4 bases and J by 0 bases. This CDR3 spans 16 amino acids. CDR3 region: CASSSIQGPSSYEQYF. CDR3 nucleotide sequence: TGTGCCAGCAGCTCGATACAGGGGCCGAGCTCCTACGAGCAGTACTTC.

This clone was detected once. This same CDR3 is encoded by further DNA sequences in the sample. The chain employs TRBV2 and TRBJ1-1; 9 positions match TRBD1. CDR1 is SNHLY, CDR2 FYNNEI, per germline. The CDR3 loop spans 14 amino acids. V lost 6 bases and J lost 0; bases outside the gene matches: 2. CDR3 nucleotides: TGTGCCAGCAGGACAGGGGGAATGAACACTGAAGCTTTCTTT. Protein sequence: CASRTGGMNTEAFF.

This clone came up once. CDR3 loop: CASSVGAGGTSTDTQYF. CDR3 bases: TGTGCCAGCAGCGTAGGGGCAGGGGGGACTAGCACAGATACGCAGTATTTT. The chain joins TRBV9 to TRBJ2-3, with D possibly matching TRBD1 (7 bases). The germline V and J ends were trimmed by 0 bases and 0 bases, with 14 bases remaining between them. The germline CDR1 and CDR2 sequences are SGDLS and YYNGEE. This CDR3 is built from 17 residues.

This chain links TRBV11-2 with TRBJ2-3; TRBD2 might be the D (6 bases). CDR1 is SGHAT, CDR2 FQNNGV, per germline. V lost 5 bases, J lost 2 bases, and 17 bases lay in between. The CDR3 extends over 16 amino acids. CDR3 bases: TGTGCCAGCAGCGCCACCGGGACTTTCTTCACAGATACGCAGTATTTT. This codes for CASSATGTFFTDTQYF.

V is TRBV5-6 and J is TRBJ1-2; no reliable D call. This CDR3 spans 16 amino acids. Trimming left V 3 bases short and J 2 bases short, with 17 bases between. Germline CDR1 reads SGHDT; CDR2 reads YYEEEE. In nucleotides, the CDR3 is TGTGCCAGCAGCTGGGCCCCGGTCCCGGGAAACTATGGCTACACCTTC. This gives the protein CASSWAPVPGNYGYTF.

This rearrangement joins TRBV18 to TRBJ1-5; 7 bases match TRBD1. The CDR3 contains 13 residues. CDR1 is KGHSH, CDR2 LQKENI, per germline. V shed 6 bases and J 4 bases; nucleotides not matched to a gene: 3. The CDR3 loop reads CASSEQGNQPQHF. The CDR3 DNA is TGTGCCAGCTCCGAACAGGGGAATCAGCCCCAGCATTTT.

The chain has TRBV2 and TRBJ2-7; perhaps TRBD1 as D (6 bases). Germline CDR1 and CDR2: SNHLY and FYNNEI. Deletions cut 5 bases from V and 4 bases from J, with 18 bases between. The CDR3 extends over 15 amino acids. The CDR3 bases are TGTGCCAGCAGTCCAACAGGGTCTCTCGGGTACGAGCAGTACTTC. This codes for CASSPTGSLGYEQYF.

The chain employs TRBV29-1 and TRBJ2-5, with D possibly TRBD2 on 6 matching bases. CDR1 SQVTM and CDR2 ANQGSEA come from the germline V gene. The V end lost 7 bases, the J end lost 9 bases, and 18 bases lay between the germline ends. This CDR3 has 12 amino acids. The CDR3 bases are TGCAGCGGACGGGAGACGCTGGTGGCCCAGTACTTC. This codes for CSGRETLVAQYF.